This T cell receptor (beta chain) originates from a study of shared clonotypes between healthy human individuals. Across the whole study: Per donor, three plates held CD4 naive cells, three held CD4 memory, two held CD8 naive and one held CD8 memory.

This clone was found many times. Its antigen is unknown. TCRdb's table, derived via immunoSEQ multiplex PCR, lists solely in-frame clones and lacks some. Seen here are 1 million to 1.3 million clones, 70% to 80% observed once, and the top ten hold 0.6% to 0.7%. Whole-study findings and limits: Sampling included only blood; tissue repertoires likely differ. Memory subsets had estimated richness that was generally smaller than that of naive subsets.

Germline CDR1 MDHEN, CDR2 SYDVKM. CDR3 length equals 16 residues. The V end lost 5 bases, the J end lost 1 base, and 15 bases lay between the germline ends. Adult donors, all healthy and HIV-negative, had no recent acute infections or vaccinations. The TCR originated in a man aged 18-30 years in good health. Some clones in this sample may be carry-over from other donors' samples. The rearrangement joins TRBV28 to TRBJ1-5; a weak D match, TRBD1 (5 bases). Sequencing was carried out using memory CD4+ T cells from PBMCs. Indicated subset: CD45RA-negative fraction. CDR3 residues: CASSRSMGVSNQPQHF. The CDR3 bases are TGTGCCAGCAGTCGGTCTATGGGGGTCAGCAATCAGCCCCAGCATTTT.